This section outlines one T cell receptor beta chain sequence together with its context. The antigen is not known. In the same sample, other DNA sequences code for this CDR3. There are 14 residues in the CDR3. Trimming took off 4 bases at V and 3 bases at J, with 10 bases between the two ends. In germline, CDR1 is LNHDA, CDR2 SQIVND (reference sequence). This entry is derived from a study of CD8+ T cells in alopecia areata. Study as a whole: In an open-label trial, patients got 5 to 10 mg tofacitinib twice daily.

Study results and caveats: Lesional scalp exceeded normal scalp in clonality, especially in alopecia totalis/universalis. Possibly as an HLA-related effect, TCR sharing across patients appeared less clear than in mice.

Collected material from alopecia areata patients comprised lesional scalp punch biopsies and peripheral blood. RNA was extracted and reverse transcribed into cDNA as the sequencing template. TCRdb's table, derived via immunoSEQ multiplex PCR, lists solely in-frame clones and lacks some. This sample has tens of thousands of clones; 96% occur once, and the top ten carry about a quarter. The input for sequencing was CD8+ T cells sorted from blood, taken at week 0. This receptor was obtained from a human donor with alopecia areata. The chain couples TRBV19 to TRBJ2-1; TRBD2 is a possible D gene (7 bases). In DNA form, the CDR3 reads TGTGCCAGTAGTAGCGGGGGCGACTACAATGAGCAGTTCTTC. Its translation is CASSSGGDYNEQFF.